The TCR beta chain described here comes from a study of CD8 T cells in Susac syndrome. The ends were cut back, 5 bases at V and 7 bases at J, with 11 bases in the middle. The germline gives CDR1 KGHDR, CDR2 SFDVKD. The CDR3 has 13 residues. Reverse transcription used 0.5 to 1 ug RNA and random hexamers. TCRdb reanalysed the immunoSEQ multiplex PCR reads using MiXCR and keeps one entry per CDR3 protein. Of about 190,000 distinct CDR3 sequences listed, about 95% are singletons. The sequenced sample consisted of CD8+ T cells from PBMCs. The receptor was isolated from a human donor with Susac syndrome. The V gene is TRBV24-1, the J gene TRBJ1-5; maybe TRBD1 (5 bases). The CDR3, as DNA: TGTGCCACCAGTGTCGGGGGGGGGCAGCCCCAGCATTTT. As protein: CATSVGGGQPQHF.